This T cell receptor (beta chain) was identified in a study of T cell changes during pregnancy in multiple sclerosis. Sequencing used immunoSEQ multiplex PCR; TCRdb keeps in-frame clones, though not all of them. The top ten clones hold about 6.1% of a sample with fewer than 50,000 clones, 92% of them seen once. This receptor was taken from a female donor with multiple sclerosis, enrolled in a pregnancy study. The source material was CD8+ T cells from peripheral blood mononuclear cells, sampled in the third trimester of pregnancy.

CDR3 in amino acids: CASNPLAGGVTGELFF. The CDR3 coding sequence is TGTGCCAGTAACCCACTAGCGGGAGGGGTCACCGGGGAGCTGTTTTTT. This chain uses TRBV19 with TRBJ2-2; 13 bases match TRBD2. Germline lookup yields CDR1 LNHDA and CDR2 SQIVND (reference sequence). With 7 bases clipped from V and 4 bases from J, the junction kept 6 bases outside the gene matches. This CDR3 has 16 amino acids.